These 11 T cell receptor beta chains were sequenced from one sample in a study of cytomegalovirus exposure and HLA in healthy donors. Researchers ran the PCR with 60 Vbeta and 13 Jbeta primers. The data were produced by immunoSEQ multiplex PCR, yet TCRdb's version contains in-frame clones alone and is incomplete. The sample includes approximately 100,000 clones, around two thirds of them seen just once. The material sequenced was PBMCs. The receptors originated from a man under 40 in good health and CMV-seropositive.

A few counts support this clone. J is TRBJ1-2 and V is TRBV4-1; 9 bases match TRBD1. CDR3 size: 16 residues. Germline CDR1 and CDR2: MGHRA and YSYEKL. V gave up 1 base and J gave up 8 bases; unmatched junction bases: 11. The CDR3 here is CASSQVPYRGPLGYTF. CDR3 nucleotides: TGCGCCAGCAGCCAAGTACCTTACAGGGGGCCCCTCGGCTACACCTTC.

The chain carries TRBV11-3 and TRBJ2-2; perhaps TRBD1 as D (6 bases). Trimming removed 3 bases from V and 1 base from J, with 12 bases in between. Germline V gene lookup returns CDR1 SGHNT and CDR2 YENEEA. This CDR3 has 16 residues. The CDR3 DNA is TGTGCCAGCAGCTTGAGGCCCAGGGGGAACACCGGGGAGCTGTTTTTT. Translation: CASSLRPRGNTGELFF. The full variable domain, completed using reference TRBV11-3 and TRBJ2-2, is EAGVVQSPRYKIIEKKQPVAFWCNPISGHNTLYWYLQNLGQGPELLIRYENEEAVDDSQLPKDRFSAERLKGVDSTLKIQPAELGDSAVYLCASSLRPRGNTGELFFGEGSRLTVL.

The chain combines TRBV10-3 with TRBJ2-1, with 11 bases matching TRBD2. Per the germline V gene, CDR1 is ENHRY and CDR2 is SYGVKD. Trimming cost V 3 bases and J 8 bases; bases outside gene matches: 9. The CDR3 extends over 16 amino acids. CDR3 bases: TGTGCCATCAGTGACCCACTAGCGGGGGTAGACGATGAGCAGTTCTTC. Protein product: CAISDPLAGVDDEQFF.

V is TRBV7-8 and J is TRBJ1-2; D not certain. In germline, CDR1 is SGHVS, CDR2 FQNEAQ. The CDR3 is 14 residues long. V lost 5 bases to trimming and J lost 4 bases, with 14 bases between them. The CDR3 sequence is CASSPRVVFYGYTF. In nucleotides, the CDR3 is TGTGCCAGCAGCCCTCGAGTAGTTTTCTATGGCTACACCTTC.

V and J are TRBV5-1 and TRBJ2-2; weak D call: TRBD1 (5 bases). The CDR3 has 15 amino acids. With 0 bases removed from V and 2 bases from J, the gap between germline ends came to 8 bases. Germline CDR1 is SGHRS and CDR2 is YFSETQ. CDR3 coding DNA: TGCGCCAGCAGCTTGGGACAGTTTAACACCGGGGAGCTGTTTTTT. Protein: CASSLGQFNTGELFF.

This chain uses TRBV5-1 with TRBJ2-5; TRBD2 is a possible D gene (6 bases). The J call may be in error: the DNA end matches TRBJ2-7 better. The germline gives CDR1 SGHRS, CDR2 YFSETQ. The CDR3 spans 15 residues. The CDR3 reads CASSPAGTEPYEQYF. The CDR3 coding sequence is TGCGCCAGCAGCCCGGCAGGGACTGAACCCTACGAGCAGTACTTC.

This clone was picked up a small number of times. This rearrangement joins TRBV5-4 to TRBJ2-1; tentatively, D is TRBD2 (5 bases). There are 16 residues in the CDR3. V lost 4 bases to trimming and J lost 0 bases, with 14 bases between them. The germline V gene encodes CDR1 SGHNT and CDR2 YYREEE (reference sequence). Here the CDR3 DNA reads TGTGCCAGCAGCACAGAGAGGGCGAGCTCCTACAATGAGCAGTTCTTC. Its protein product is CASSTERASSYNEQFF.

This clone has more than one count but fewer than ten. The chain links TRBV9 to TRBJ2-5; 7 nucleotides line up with TRBD1. Germline lookup yields CDR1 SGDLS and CDR2 YYNGEE. V dropped 0 bases and J dropped 5; count of bases not matched to a gene: 7. The CDR3 consists of 15 residues. The CDR3 is CASSVEGTVGETQYF. CDR3 nucleotide sequence: TGTGCCAGCAGCGTAGAGGGGACAGTCGGGGAGACCCAGTACTTC.

This chain connects TRBV18 to TRBJ2-1, with TRBD2 identical over 10 bases. Losses at the gene ends were 0 bases for V and 3 bases for J; bases not matched to a gene: 5. The CDR3 contains 17 residues. Germline V gene data show CDR1 as KGHSH and CDR2 as LQKENI. This CDR3 reads CASSPPQAGGIYNEQFF. The CDR3, as DNA: TGTGCCAGCTCACCACCCCAAGCGGGGGGGATCTACAATGAGCAGTTCTTC.

The genes are TRBV27 and TRBJ1-3; no reliable D call. Germline CDR1 is MNHEY and CDR2 is SMNVEV (reference sequence). V gave up 5 bases and J gave up 0 bases, with 14 bases separating them. The CDR3 consists of 16 residues. This chain's CDR3 is CASSPSETFSGNTIYF. The DNA for the CDR3 is TGTGCCAGCAGTCCCAGTGAAACCTTCTCTGGAAACACCATATATTTT.

This clone was seen more than once but under ten times. V usage is TRBV11-2 and J usage is TRBJ2-3, with 10 bases that match TRBD2. The CDR3 has 15 amino acids. Germline V gene sequence: CDR1 SGHAT, CDR2 FQNNGV. J gave up 6 bases and V 3 bases, and 6 bases lay outside the gene matches. CDR3 sequence reads: CASSFLAGATDTQYF. CDR3 sequence (DNA): TGTGCCAGCAGCTTTCTAGCGGGGGCGACGGATACGCAGTATTTT.